These 18 T cell receptor beta chains originate from one sample sequenced in a study of control samples from healthy donors and cancer patients. Sequencing was performed with immunoSEQ multiplex PCR; in TCRdb, only in-frame clones are kept and a portion is missing. The table records some 70,000 clones, about 83% of them present only once. Sequencing was done on a sample of blood. The receptor source for this set is a man between 60 and 70 years old in good health.

This clone showed up just a few times. V usage is TRBV7-2 and J usage is TRBJ1-2; 9 bases are a match to TRBD1. J lost 8 bases, V lost 5 bases, and 6 bases had no gene match. CDR3 length: 13 amino acids. Germline CDR1 SGHTA, CDR2 FQGNSA. CDR3 amino acids: CASSQDRGRGYTF. The CDR3 nucleotides are TGTGCCAGCAGCCAAGACAGGGGGAGAGGCTACACCTTC. Variable domain in full (rest from reference TRBV7-2 and TRBJ1-2): GAGVSQSPSNKVTEKGKDVELRCDPISGHTALYWYRQSLGQGLEFLIYFQGNSAPDKSGLPSDRFSAERTGGSVSTLTIQRTQQEDSAVYLCASSQDRGRGYTFGSGTRLTVV.

This rearrangement joins TRBV19 to TRBJ1-5; weak D call: TRBD1 (5 bases). The CDR3 loop spans 16 amino acids. Germline V gives CDR1 LNHDA, CDR2 SQIVND (reference sequence). V dropped 4 bases and J dropped 5 bases, with 18 bases sitting between them. The CDR3: CASSTFSGMLDQPQHF. The CDR3 coding sequence is TGTGCCAGTAGTACGTTCTCAGGGATGCTTGATCAGCCCCAGCATTTT.

The rearrangement joins TRBV12-3 or TRBV12-4 to TRBJ2-7; a weak D match, TRBD1 (6 bases). CDR3 length equals 13 residues. Trimming stripped 2 bases from V and 6 bases from J, with 11 bases between. CDR3 amino acids: CASSLKGDGEQYF. The CDR3 nucleotides are TGTGCCAGCAGTTTAAAGGGGGACGGCGAGCAGTACTTC.

The CDR3 bases are TGTGCCAGCAGCCGAACACTCTTGGACCCTAAGTCTGAAGCTTTCTTT. It is translated as CASSRTLLDPKSEAFF. The V call is TRBV7-3, the J call TRBJ1-1; D call uncertain. Germline V gives CDR1 SGHTA, CDR2 FQGTGA. V was cut by 5 bases and J by 6 bases, with 22 bases left in between. CDR3 length: 16 residues. The whole variable domain, remainder taken from reference TRBV7-3 and TRBJ1-1, is GAGVSQTPSNKVTEKGKYVELRCDPISGHTALYWYRQSLGQGPEFLIYFQGTGAADDSGLPNDRFFAVRPEGSVSTLKIQRTERGDSAVYLCASSRTLLDPKSEAFFGQGTRLTVV.

This clone was found a few times. The rearrangement joins TRBV20-1 to TRBJ2-7, with D hard to call. V was trimmed by 4 bases and J by 1 base, leaving 5 bases between them. Germline V gene sequence: CDR1 DFQATT, CDR2 SNEGSKA (reference sequence). This CDR3 is 11 amino acids long. The CDR3: CSAMRSYEQYF. DNA for the CDR3: TGCAGTGCTATGCGGTCCTACGAGCAGTACTTC.

This clone appeared a single time. The chain combines TRBV3-1 (or the pseudogene TRBV3-2) with TRBJ1-2, with D unresolved. Trimming shortened V by 4 bases and J by 7 bases, and 10 bases separated the two germline ends. The CDR3 sequence is 12 residues long. Per germline, CDR1 LGHDT and CDR2 YNNKEL (reference sequence). The chain's CDR3 is CASSRTSGGYTF. CDR3 coding DNA: TGTGCCAGCAGCCGCACATCAGGTGGCTACACCTTC.

This clone was found a few times. V gene TRBV28 combines with J gene TRBJ2-3; D is uncertain. V was shortened by 6 bases and J by 4 bases, with 11 bases between the two germline ends. This CDR3 spans 13 amino acids. Germline values: CDR1 MDHEN, CDR2 SYDVKM. The CDR3 region is CASSLLRSDTQYF. The CDR3 DNA follows: TGTGCCAGCAGCCTCCTACGCTCAGATACGCAGTATTTT.

On this clone: Germline is not matched at one junction end, which may reflect a read error. This chain joins TRBV30 and TRBJ2-2, with TRBD2 as a possible D gene (7 bases). Per the germline V gene, CDR1 is GTSNPN and CDR2 is SVGIG (reference sequence). There are 13 residues in the CDR3. CDR3 residues: CAGRGTGTGELFF. CDR3 in DNA: TGTGCCGGGAGGGGGACGGGCACCGGGGAGCTGTTTTTT.

The chain is built from TRBV10-2 and TRBJ2-3; no clear D. The germline V gene encodes CDR1 WSHSY and CDR2 SAAADI. V lost 0 bases to trimming and J lost 6 bases, with 4 bases between them. The CDR3 totals 12 residues. The CDR3 reads CASSESGDTQYF. For the CDR3, the DNA is TGCGCCAGCAGTGAGTCTGGGGATACGCAGTATTTT.

This chain joins TRBV7-2 and TRBJ2-2, with D hard to call. Trimming took 6 bases from V and 4 from J, leaving 12 bases between them. The germline CDR1 and CDR2 sequences are SGHTA and FQGNSA. The CDR3 covers 14 residues. CDR3 in DNA: TGTGCCAGCAGGCTCCTGGCCTCCACCGGGGAGCTGTTTTTT. Residues: CASRLLASTGELFF.

This clone is a singleton in its sample. This sequence joins TRBV9 and TRBJ2-7; weak D call: TRBD2 (5 bases). The CDR3 is 14 amino acids. Germline assignment: CDR1 SGDLS and CDR2 YYNGEE. Between the trimmed V and J ends, which lost 3 bases and 0 bases, there was a span of 10 bases. For the CDR3, the DNA is TGTGCCAGCAGCGAACAAGGGAGCTCCTACGAGCAGTACTTC. It yields the protein CASSEQGSSYEQYF.

This rearrangement joins TRBV24-1 to TRBJ2-5, with 13 bases that match TRBD2. V trimming: 1 base; J trimming: 1 base; junction bases outside the gene matches: 5. The CDR3 has 18 amino acids. Germline CDR1 and CDR2: KGHDR and SFDVKD. Written as DNA, the CDR3 is TGTGCCACCAGTGATTTCCGGACTAGCGGGAGTCCCCAAGAGACCCAGTACTTC. Its protein is CATSDFRTSGSPQETQYF.

This clone showed up just a few times. The genes are TRBV19 and TRBJ1-6; 7 positions match TRBD1. From germline, CDR1 is LNHDA and CDR2 SQIVND (reference sequence). J lost 6 bases, V lost 7 bases, and 9 bases had no gene match. The CDR3 spans 15 residues. CDR3 nucleotide sequence: TGTGCCAGTAACGGGAAGACAGGGCCTAATTCACCCCTCCACTTT. Residues: CASNGKTGPNSPLHF.

The CDR3 protein is CASTGTSNYGYTF. CDR3 in DNA: TGTGCCAGCACCGGGACATCTAACTATGGCTACACCTTC. This chain connects TRBV5-6 to TRBJ1-2, with D tentatively TRBD1 (6 bases). The CDR3 has 13 residues. The germline V gene encodes CDR1 SGHDT and CDR2 YYEEEE. V dropped 6 bases and J dropped 0 bases, with 9 bases sitting between them.

The chain couples TRBV3-1 (or the pseudogene TRBV3-2) to TRBJ1-3; no definite D call. V was clipped by 1 base and J by 7 bases, with 2 bases between them. Germline CDR1 LGHDT, CDR2 YNNKEL (reference sequence). CDR3 size: 11 residues. The CDR3 DNA reads TGTGCCAGCAGCCAAGGGAACACCATATATTTT. Translating gives CASSQGNTIYF.

V and J are TRBV7-9 and TRBJ2-2; D tentatively reads TRBD1 or TRBD2 (5 bases each). This CDR3 is built from 18 residues. Trimming stripped 4 bases from V and 0 bases from J, with 18 bases between. Per germline, CDR1 SEHNR and CDR2 FQNEAQ (reference sequence). The chain's CDR3 is CASSYPGGGEANTGELFF. CDR3 DNA sequence: TGTGCCAGCAGCTACCCCGGTGGGGGAGAAGCGAACACCGGGGAGCTGTTTTTT.

This clone was seen more than once but under ten times. The chain employs TRBV6-6 and TRBJ2-7; weak D call: TRBD1 (7 bases). The CDR3 is 15 amino acids. CDR1 and CDR2 from the germline V gene are MNHNY and SVGAGI (reference sequence). Trimming took off 2 bases at V and 0 bases at J, with 11 bases between the two ends. The CDR3 sequence: CASSYAEGASYEQYF. The CDR3 DNA follows: TGTGCCAGCAGTTACGCGGAGGGGGCCTCCTACGAGCAGTACTTC.

The chain combines TRBV30 with TRBJ2-7; possible D gene TRBD2, 6 bases. The CDR3 is made up of 15 amino acids. V lost 2 bases and J lost 3, with 17 bases in between. The V gene's germline CDR1 is GTSNPN and CDR2 SVGIG (reference sequence). CDR3 protein: CAWSSLRELIYEQYF. CDR3 coding DNA: TGTGCCTGGAGTTCTCTCCGGGAGCTTATCTACGAGCAGTACTTC.